The 14 T cell receptor beta chains below come from one sample, sequenced in a study of control samples from healthy donors and cancer patients. Measured with immunoSEQ multiplex PCR; TCRdb has only the in-frame clones, and not every one. The table shows under 450,000 clones, with 90% occurring only once. The sample taken for sequencing was PBMCs. All receptors derive from a man aged 35-49 years with head and neck cancer.

This sequence joins TRBV12-3 or TRBV12-4 and TRBJ1-1; no clear D gene. V lost 8 bases and J 1 base, leaving 11 bases between the germline ends. This CDR3 is 13 amino acids long. The CDR3 protein is CASFGNQNTEAFF. The CDR3 nucleotides are TGTGCCAGCTTCGGGAATCAGAACACTGAAGCTTTCTTT.

The rearrangement links TRBV19 to TRBJ2-7; weak D call: TRBD1 (5 bases). The CDR3 consists of 14 residues. Germline lookup yields CDR1 LNHDA and CDR2 SQIVND (reference sequence). V lost 3 bases and J 5 bases, leaving 14 bases between the germline ends. DNA of the CDR3: TGTGCCAGTAGTATTCAGCCAGGGTGGGACGAGCAGTACTTC. It codes for CASSIQPGWDEQYF.

The chain combines TRBV27 with TRBJ1-6, with D hard to call. This CDR3 is built from 12 residues. Germline CDR1 is MNHEY and CDR2 is SMNVEV (reference sequence). V lost 3 bases and J lost 7, with 4 bases in between. CDR3 sequence: CASSLYNSPLHF. The DNA for the CDR3 is TGTGCCAGCAGTTTGTACAATTCACCCCTCCACTTT.

The rearrangement joins TRBV4-1 to TRBJ1-2, with 8 bases matching TRBD1. CDR3 size: 14 residues. The V segment lost 2 bases and the J segment 6 bases; nucleotides outside the gene matches: 5. The germline gives CDR1 MGHRA, CDR2 YSYEKL. The chain's CDR3 is CASSQPGQVNGYTF. Written as DNA, the CDR3 is TGCGCCAGCAGCCAACCGGGACAGGTGAATGGCTACACCTTC.

The V and J genes are TRBV28 and TRBJ1-5, with D uncertain. CDR3 length: 17 residues. Germline V gene lookup returns CDR1 MDHEN and CDR2 SYDVKM. Deletions cut 3 bases from V and 1 base from J, with 16 bases between. The CDR3 coding sequence is TGTGCCAGCAGTTTTGGTTCGAGGGAAGGGAGCAATCAGCCCCAGCATTTT. Its protein product is CASSFGSREGSNQPQHF.

The sample holds one count of this clone. The gene calls are TRBV6-2 or TRBV6-3 and TRBJ1-5; possible D gene TRBD1, 6 bases. This CDR3 spans 14 amino acids. CDR1 and CDR2 from the germline V gene are MNHEY and SVGEGT. Trimming removed 6 bases at V and 7 bases at J, with 16 bases between. The CDR3, as DNA: TGTGCCAGCAGCACCGTACAGGGCCGGCAGCCCCAGCATTTT. This codes for CASSTVQGRQPQHF.

V and J are TRBV14 and TRBJ2-1; no clear D. The CDR3 totals 15 residues. V was trimmed by 4 bases and J by 5 bases, leaving 15 bases between them. The V gene's germline CDR1 is SGHDN and CDR2 FVKESK. The CDR3 sequence is CASSRRGYIDNEQFF. The CDR3 DNA follows: TGTGCCAGCAGCCGGCGAGGATACATAGACAATGAGCAGTTCTTC.

The chain is built from TRBV9 and TRBJ1-6; no firm D call. CDR1 is SGDLS and CDR2 is YYNGEE in the germline V gene. Trimming pared 0 bases from V and 10 bases from J, leaving 11 bases between. The CDR3 contains 14 residues. Written as DNA, the CDR3 is TGTGCCAGCAGCGTAGGTAACAGAAGATCACCCCTCCACTTT. This codes for CASSVGNRRSPLHF.

The V and J genes are TRBV4-3 and TRBJ2-7; the D call may be TRBD1 or TRBD2 (5 bases each). The CDR3 is made up of 15 amino acids. Looked up from germline, CDR1 is LGHNA and CDR2 is YSLEER. Trimming shortened V by 0 bases and J by 4 bases, and 13 bases separated the two germline ends. CDR3 loop: CASSQERGPWYEQYF. The CDR3 DNA reads TGCGCCAGCAGCCAAGAGAGGGGCCCCTGGTACGAGCAGTACTTC.

This chain uses TRBV14 with TRBJ2-7; D might be TRBD1 (6 bases). Deletions cut 1 base from V and 5 bases from J, with 12 bases between. Germline V gene lookup returns CDR1 SGHDN and CDR2 FVKESK. The CDR3 length is 14 residues. The CDR3 spells CASSQATGPHEQYF. For the CDR3, the DNA is TGTGCCAGCAGCCAAGCTACAGGGCCCCACGAGCAGTACTTC.

A note on this clone: The sample has other DNA sequences that encode this CDR3 too. The chain is built from TRBV7-9 and TRBJ1-4; no clear D. Germline V gene data show CDR1 as SEHNR and CDR2 as FQNEAQ (reference sequence). With 1 base removed from V and 3 bases from J, the gap between germline ends came to 6 bases. The length of the CDR3 is 14 residues. The CDR3 is CASSLGGANEKLFF. CDR3 nucleotides: TGTGCCAGCAGCTTAGGGGGAGCTAATGAAAAACTGTTTTTT.

In its sample, this clone was seen once. The chain couples TRBV6-2 or TRBV6-3 to TRBJ2-1; 11 positions agree with TRBD2. Germline V gives CDR1 MNHEY, CDR2 SVGEGT. V trimming: 5 bases; J trimming: 7 bases; junction bases outside the gene matches: 7. This CDR3 is 15 amino acids long. CDR3 nucleotides: TGTGCCAGCAGTCATATAGCGGGGGGGCATAATGAGCAGTTCTTC. This gives the protein CASSHIAGGHNEQFF.

The genes are TRBV19 and TRBJ2-7; the match to TRBD2 covers 9 bases. Germline V gene sequence: CDR1 LNHDA, CDR2 SQIVND (reference sequence). With V trimmed by 4 bases and J by 3 bases, 1 base remained unmatched. CDR3 length equals 13 residues. The CDR3 region is CASSTTSGYEQYF. The CDR3 coding sequence is TGTGCCAGTAGTACGACTAGCGGCTACGAGCAGTACTTC.

The rearrangement joins TRBV7-9 to TRBJ2-1, with D perhaps TRBD2 (5 bases). CDR3 length: 13 residues. Trimming left V 5 bases short and J 2 bases short, with 7 bases between. In germline, CDR1 is SEHNR, CDR2 FQNEAQ (reference sequence). CDR3 amino acids: CASSLGAYNEQFF. The CDR3 DNA reads as TGTGCCAGCAGCCTCGGGGCCTACAATGAGCAGTTCTTC. The full variable domain, completed using reference TRBV7-9 and TRBJ2-1, is DTGVSQNPRHKITKRGQNVTFRCDPISEHNRLYWYRQTLGQGPEFLTYFQNEAQLEKSRLLSDRFSAERPKGSFSTLEIQRTEQGDSAMYLCASSLGAYNEQFFGPGTRLTVL.